This TCR beta chain was identified during a study of cytotoxic CD8 clonotypes in ibrutinib-treated CLL. The length of the CDR3 is 14 residues. Germline-derived CDR1 and CDR2 are SGHNT and YENEEA. The V gene lost 7 bases and the J gene lost 7 bases, with 20 bases spanning the gap. This clone was counted only a few times. Its antigen is undetermined. Study conclusions and caveats: Whereas clonality rose at ibrutinib response, it declined toward baseline at progression.

Some clones are missing from TCRdb's copy, which holds only in-frame ones; the method was immunoSEQ multiplex PCR. The data show tens of thousands of clones, with roughly 59% seen just once and around 15% held by the top ten. The chain joins TRBV11-3 to TRBJ2-7, with D unclear. Material: PBMCs, obtained after 12 months of ibrutinib treatment. The receptor's source is a human donor with chronic lymphocytic leukemia. CDR3 nucleotides: TGTGCCAGCACCCTACCTGGTTTTAAGTATGAGCAGTACTTC. This translates into CASTLPGFKYEQYF.